This record looks at one T cell receptor (beta chain) sequence and its context. Its target is not known. The data were produced by immunoSEQ multiplex PCR, yet TCRdb's version contains in-frame clones alone and is incomplete. In the table there are approximately 25,000 clones, roughly 82% of which are singletons. This specimen belongs to a study of CD4 T cells in relation to SARS-CoV-2 and coronaviruses. About the research overall: After roughly 11 days of antigen culture, PBMC TCR beta CDR3s were sequenced.

Germline V gene lookup returns CDR1 SQVTM and CDR2 ANQGSEA. This CDR3 contains 11 residues. Unexposed donor CD4+ T cells date from about 2011-2018, before the COVID-19 pandemic. After more than eight days of culture, CD4+ T cells were isolated. The TCR originated in a human donor in good health. This chain joins TRBV29-1 and TRBJ2-5, with 7 nucleotides matching TRBD1. The sample comprised CD4+ T cells from PBMCs, cultured in vitro. In DNA form, the CDR3 reads TGCAGAGCAGGGGGTCGAGAGACCCAGTACTTC. It specifies CRAGGRETQYF.